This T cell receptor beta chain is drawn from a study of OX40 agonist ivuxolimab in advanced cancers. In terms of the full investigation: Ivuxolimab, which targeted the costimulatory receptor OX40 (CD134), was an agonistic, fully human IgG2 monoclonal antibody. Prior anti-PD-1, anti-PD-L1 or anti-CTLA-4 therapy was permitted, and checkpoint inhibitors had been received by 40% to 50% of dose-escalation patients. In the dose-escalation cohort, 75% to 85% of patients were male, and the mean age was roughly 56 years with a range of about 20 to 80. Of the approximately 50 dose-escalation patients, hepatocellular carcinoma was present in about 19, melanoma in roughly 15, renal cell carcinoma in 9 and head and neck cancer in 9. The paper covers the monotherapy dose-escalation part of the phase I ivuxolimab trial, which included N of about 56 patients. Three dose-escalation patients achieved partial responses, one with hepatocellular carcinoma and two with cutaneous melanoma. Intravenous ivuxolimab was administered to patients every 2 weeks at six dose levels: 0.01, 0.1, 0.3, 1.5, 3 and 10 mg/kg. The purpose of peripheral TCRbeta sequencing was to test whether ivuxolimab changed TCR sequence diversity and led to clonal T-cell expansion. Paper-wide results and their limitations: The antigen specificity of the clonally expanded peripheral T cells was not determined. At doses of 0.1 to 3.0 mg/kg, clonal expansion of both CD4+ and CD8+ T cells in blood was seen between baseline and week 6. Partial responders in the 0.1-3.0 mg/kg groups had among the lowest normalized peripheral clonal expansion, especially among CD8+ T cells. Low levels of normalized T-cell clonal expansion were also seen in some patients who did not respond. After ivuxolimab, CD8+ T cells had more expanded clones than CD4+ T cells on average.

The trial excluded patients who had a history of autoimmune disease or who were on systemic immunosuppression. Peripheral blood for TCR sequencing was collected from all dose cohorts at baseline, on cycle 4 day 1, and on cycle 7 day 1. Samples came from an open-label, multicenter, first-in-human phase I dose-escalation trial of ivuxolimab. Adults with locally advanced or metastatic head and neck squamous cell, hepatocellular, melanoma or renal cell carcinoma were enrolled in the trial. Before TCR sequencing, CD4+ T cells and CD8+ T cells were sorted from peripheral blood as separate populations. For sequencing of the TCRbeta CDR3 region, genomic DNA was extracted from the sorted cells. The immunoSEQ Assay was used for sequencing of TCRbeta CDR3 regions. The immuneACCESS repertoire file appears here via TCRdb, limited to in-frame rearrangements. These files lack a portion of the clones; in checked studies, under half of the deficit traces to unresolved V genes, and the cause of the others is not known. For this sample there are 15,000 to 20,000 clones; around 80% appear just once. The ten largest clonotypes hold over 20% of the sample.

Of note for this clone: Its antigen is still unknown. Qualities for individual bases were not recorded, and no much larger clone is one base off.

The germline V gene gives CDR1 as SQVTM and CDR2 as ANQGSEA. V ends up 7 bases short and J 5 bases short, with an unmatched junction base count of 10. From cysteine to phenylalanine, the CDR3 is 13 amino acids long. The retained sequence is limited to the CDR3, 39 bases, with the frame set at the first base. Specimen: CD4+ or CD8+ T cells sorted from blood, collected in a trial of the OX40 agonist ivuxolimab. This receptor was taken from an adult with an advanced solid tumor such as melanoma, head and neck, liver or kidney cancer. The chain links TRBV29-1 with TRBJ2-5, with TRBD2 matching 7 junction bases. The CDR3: CSARGEGGETQYF. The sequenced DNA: TGCAGCGCTCGAGGGGAGGGAGGGGAGACCCAGTACTTC.